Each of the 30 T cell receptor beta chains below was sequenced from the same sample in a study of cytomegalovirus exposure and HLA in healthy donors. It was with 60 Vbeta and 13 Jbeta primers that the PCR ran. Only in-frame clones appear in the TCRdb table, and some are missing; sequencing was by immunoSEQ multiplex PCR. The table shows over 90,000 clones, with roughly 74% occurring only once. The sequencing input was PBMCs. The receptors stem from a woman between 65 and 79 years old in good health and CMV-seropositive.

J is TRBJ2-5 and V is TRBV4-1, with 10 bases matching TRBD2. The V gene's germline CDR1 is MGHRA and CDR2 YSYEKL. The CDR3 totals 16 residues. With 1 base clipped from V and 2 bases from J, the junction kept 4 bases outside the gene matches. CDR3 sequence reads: CASSQGSAGGQETQYF. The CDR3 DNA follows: TGCGCCAGCAGCCAAGGGTCAGCGGGAGGGCAAGAGACCCAGTACTTC.

CDR3 DNA: TGTGCCAGCAGTTCAACAGGGATTAGTGCACCCCTCCACTTT. Residues: CASSSTGISAPLHF. The gene calls are TRBV27 and TRBJ1-6; TRBD1 might be the D (6 bases). The V end was cut by 4 bases, the J end by 11 bases, with 15 bases between. The CDR3 covers 14 residues. Germline CDR1 reads MNHEY; CDR2 reads SMNVEV (reference sequence).

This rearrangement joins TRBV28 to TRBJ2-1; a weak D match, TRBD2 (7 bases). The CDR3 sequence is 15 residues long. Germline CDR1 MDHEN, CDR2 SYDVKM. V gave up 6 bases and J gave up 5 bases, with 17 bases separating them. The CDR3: CASSPRGGINNEQFF. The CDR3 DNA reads TGTGCCAGCAGCCCTAGGGGGGGGATCAACAATGAGCAGTTCTTC.

The CDR3 loop reads CASTWGGVSTGELFF. CDR3 sequence (DNA): TGTGCCAGCACATGGGGAGGGGTGAGCACCGGGGAGCTGTTTTTT. The J gene is TRBJ2-2, the V gene TRBV28; 7 nucleotides line up with TRBD2. Germline-derived CDR1 and CDR2 are MDHEN and SYDVKM. V was pared by 7 bases and J by 4 bases, with 9 bases of the junction left unmatched. The CDR3 spans 15 residues.

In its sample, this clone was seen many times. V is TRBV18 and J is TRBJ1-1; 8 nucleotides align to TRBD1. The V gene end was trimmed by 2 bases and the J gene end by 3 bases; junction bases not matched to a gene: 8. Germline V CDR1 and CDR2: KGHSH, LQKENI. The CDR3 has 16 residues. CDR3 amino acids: CASSPEWAGGDTEAFF. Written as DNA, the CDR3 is TGTGCCAGCTCACCAGAGTGGGCAGGGGGCGACACTGAAGCTTTCTTT.

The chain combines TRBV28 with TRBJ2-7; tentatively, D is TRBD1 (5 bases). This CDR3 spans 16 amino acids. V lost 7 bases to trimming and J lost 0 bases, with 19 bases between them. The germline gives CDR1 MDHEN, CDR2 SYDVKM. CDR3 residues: CASTRPLGQDSYEQYF. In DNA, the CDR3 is TGTGCCAGCACCCGCCCCCTGGGGCAGGACTCCTACGAGCAGTACTTC.

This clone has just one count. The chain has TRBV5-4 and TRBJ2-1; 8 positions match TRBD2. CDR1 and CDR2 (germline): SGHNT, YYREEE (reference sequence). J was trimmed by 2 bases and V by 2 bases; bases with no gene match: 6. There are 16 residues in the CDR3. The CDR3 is CASSFGAGVAYNEQFF. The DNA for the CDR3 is TGTGCCAGCAGCTTCGGAGCGGGGGTTGCCTACAATGAGCAGTTCTTC.

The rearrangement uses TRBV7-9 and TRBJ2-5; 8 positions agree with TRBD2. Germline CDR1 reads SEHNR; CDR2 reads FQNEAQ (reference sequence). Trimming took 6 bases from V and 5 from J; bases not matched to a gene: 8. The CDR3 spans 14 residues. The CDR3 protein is CASSRGGLVETQYF. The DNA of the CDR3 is TGTGCCAGCAGTAGGGGGGGACTAGTGGAGACCCAGTACTTC.

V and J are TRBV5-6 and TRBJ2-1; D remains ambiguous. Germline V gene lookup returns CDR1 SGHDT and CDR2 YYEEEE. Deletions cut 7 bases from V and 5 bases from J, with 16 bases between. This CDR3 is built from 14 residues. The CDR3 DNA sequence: TGTGCCAGCCTTCGATGGGCAGACAACAATGAGCAGTTCTTC. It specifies CASLRWADNNEQFF.

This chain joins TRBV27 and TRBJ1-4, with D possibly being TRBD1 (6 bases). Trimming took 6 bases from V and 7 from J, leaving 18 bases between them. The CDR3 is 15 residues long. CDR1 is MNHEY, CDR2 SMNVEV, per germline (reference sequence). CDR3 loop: CASRFTGTGVEKLFF. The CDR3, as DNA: TGTGCCAGCAGATTCACAGGGACCGGGGTTGAAAAACTGTTTTTT.

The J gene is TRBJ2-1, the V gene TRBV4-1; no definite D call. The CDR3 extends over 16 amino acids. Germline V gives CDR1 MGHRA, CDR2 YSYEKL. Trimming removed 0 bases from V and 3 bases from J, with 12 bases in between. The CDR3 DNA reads TGCGCCAGCAGCCAAGATCCGAACGGGTTCTACAATGAGCAGTTCTTC. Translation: CASSQDPNGFYNEQFF.

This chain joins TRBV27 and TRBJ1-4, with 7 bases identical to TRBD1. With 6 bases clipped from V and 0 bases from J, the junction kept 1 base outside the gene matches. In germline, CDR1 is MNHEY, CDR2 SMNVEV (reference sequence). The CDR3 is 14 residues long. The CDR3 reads CASSGTATNEKLFF. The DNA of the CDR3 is TGTGCCAGCAGCGGGACAGCAACTAATGAAAAACTGTTTTTT.

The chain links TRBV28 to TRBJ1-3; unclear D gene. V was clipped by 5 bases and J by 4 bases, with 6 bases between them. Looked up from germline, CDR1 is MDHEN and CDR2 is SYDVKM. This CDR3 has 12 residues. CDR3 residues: CASSLQGNTIYF. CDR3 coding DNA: TGTGCCAGCAGTCTACAGGGAAACACCATATATTTT.

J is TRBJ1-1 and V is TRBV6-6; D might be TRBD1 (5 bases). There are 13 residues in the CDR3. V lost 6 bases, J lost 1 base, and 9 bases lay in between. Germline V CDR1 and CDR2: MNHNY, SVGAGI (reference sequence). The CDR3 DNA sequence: TGTGCCAGCAGCCGACAGCGGAACACTGAAGCTTTCTTT. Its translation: CASSRQRNTEAFF.

The CDR3 sequence is CAISDGGLANYEQYF. DNA of the CDR3: TGTGCCATCAGTGACGGAGGACTAGCGAACTACGAGCAGTACTTC. The chain employs TRBV10-3 and TRBJ2-7, with TRBD2 matching over 9 bases. The CDR3 is 15 residues long. Losses at the gene ends were 3 bases for V and 3 bases for J; bases not matched to a gene: 6. Germline V gene lookup returns CDR1 ENHRY and CDR2 SYGVKD.

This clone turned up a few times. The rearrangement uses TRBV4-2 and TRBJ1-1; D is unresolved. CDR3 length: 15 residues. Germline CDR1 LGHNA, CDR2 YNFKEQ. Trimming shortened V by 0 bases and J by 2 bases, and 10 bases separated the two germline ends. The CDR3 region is CASSQDAGPNTEAFF. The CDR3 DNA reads TGTGCCAGCAGCCAAGATGCAGGCCCTAACACTGAAGCTTTCTTT.

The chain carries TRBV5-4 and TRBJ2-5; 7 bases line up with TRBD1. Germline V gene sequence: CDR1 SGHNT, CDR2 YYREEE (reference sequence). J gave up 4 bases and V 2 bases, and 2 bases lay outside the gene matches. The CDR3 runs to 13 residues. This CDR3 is CASSFRTGETQYF. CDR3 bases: TGTGCCAGCAGCTTTCGGACAGGAGAGACCCAGTACTTC.

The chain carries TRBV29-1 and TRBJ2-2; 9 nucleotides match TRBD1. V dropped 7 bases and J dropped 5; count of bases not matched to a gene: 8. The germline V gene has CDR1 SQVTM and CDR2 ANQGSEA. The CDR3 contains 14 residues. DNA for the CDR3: TGCAGCGCCGAAGGGACAGGGATGACCGGGGAGCTGTTTTTT. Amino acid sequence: CSAEGTGMTGELFF.

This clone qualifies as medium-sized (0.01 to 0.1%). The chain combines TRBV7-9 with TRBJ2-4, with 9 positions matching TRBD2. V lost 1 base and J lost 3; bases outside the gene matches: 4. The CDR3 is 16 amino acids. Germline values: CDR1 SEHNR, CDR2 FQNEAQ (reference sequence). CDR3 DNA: TGTGCCAGCAGCTTAGTTGAACTAGCGGGCAAAAACATTCAGTACTTC. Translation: CASSLVELAGKNIQYF.

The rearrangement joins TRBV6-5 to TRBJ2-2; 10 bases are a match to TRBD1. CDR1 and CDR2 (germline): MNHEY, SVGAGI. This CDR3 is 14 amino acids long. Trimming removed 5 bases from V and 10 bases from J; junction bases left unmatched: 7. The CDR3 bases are TGTGCCAGCAGTCACCGGGACAGGGGTTCGGAGCTGTTTTTT. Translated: CASSHRDRGSELFF.

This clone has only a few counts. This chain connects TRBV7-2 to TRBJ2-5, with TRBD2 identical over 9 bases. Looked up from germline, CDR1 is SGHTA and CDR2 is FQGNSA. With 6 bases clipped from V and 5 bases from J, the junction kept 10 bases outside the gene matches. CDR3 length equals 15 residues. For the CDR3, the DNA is TGTGCCAGCAGTATAGGCGGGAGGGTCGGGGAGACCCAGTACTTC. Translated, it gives CASSIGGRVGETQYF. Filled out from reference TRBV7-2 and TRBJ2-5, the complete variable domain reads GAGVSQSPSNKVTEKGKDVELRCDPISGHTALYWYRQSLGQGLEFLIYFQGNSAPDKSGLPSDRFSAERTGGSVSTLTIQRTQQEDSAVYLCASSIGGRVGETQYFGPGTRLLVL.

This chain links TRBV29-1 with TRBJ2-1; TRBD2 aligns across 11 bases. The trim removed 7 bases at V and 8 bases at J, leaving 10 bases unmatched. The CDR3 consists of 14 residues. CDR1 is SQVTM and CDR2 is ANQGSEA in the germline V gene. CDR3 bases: TGCAGCGCCTCGAGTAGCGGGGGGGCTTATGAGCAGTTCTTC. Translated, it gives CSASSSGGAYEQFF.

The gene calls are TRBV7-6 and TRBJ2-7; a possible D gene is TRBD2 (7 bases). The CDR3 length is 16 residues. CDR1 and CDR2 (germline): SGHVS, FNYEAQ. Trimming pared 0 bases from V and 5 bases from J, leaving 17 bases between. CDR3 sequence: CASSLAQGGTIHEQYF. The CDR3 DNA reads TGTGCCAGCAGCTTAGCGCAAGGGGGGACTATCCACGAGCAGTACTTC.

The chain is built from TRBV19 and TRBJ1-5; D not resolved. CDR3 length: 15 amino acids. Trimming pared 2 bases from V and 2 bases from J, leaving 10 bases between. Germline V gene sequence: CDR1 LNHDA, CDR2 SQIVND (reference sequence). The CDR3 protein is CASSIKMGGNQPQHF. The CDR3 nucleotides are TGTGCCAGTAGTATAAAGATGGGCGGCAATCAGCCCCAGCATTTT.

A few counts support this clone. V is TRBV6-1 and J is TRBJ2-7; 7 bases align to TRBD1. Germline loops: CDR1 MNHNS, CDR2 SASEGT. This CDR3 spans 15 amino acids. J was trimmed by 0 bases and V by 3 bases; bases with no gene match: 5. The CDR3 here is CASSDAGTVSYEQYF. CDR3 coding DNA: TGTGCCAGCAGTGATGCCGGGACAGTCTCCTACGAGCAGTACTTC.

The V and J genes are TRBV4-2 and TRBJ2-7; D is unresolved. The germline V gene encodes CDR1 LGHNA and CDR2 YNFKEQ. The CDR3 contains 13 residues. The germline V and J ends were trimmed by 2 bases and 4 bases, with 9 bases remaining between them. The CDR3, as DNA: TGTGCCAGCAGCCAATTGGCGAGGTACGAGCAGTACTTC. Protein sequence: CASSQLARYEQYF.

The CDR3 DNA reads TGTGCCAGCAGTGACTCGGTTTGTCAGGGCGCCCACGGTCAGCCCCAGCATTTT. Translation gives CASSDSVCQGAHGQPQHF. J is TRBJ1-5 and V is TRBV6-4; tentatively, D is TRBD1 (5 bases). V gave up 0 bases and J gave up 6 bases, with 21 bases separating them. This CDR3 has 18 residues. CDR1 and CDR2 (germline): MRHNA, SNTAGT.

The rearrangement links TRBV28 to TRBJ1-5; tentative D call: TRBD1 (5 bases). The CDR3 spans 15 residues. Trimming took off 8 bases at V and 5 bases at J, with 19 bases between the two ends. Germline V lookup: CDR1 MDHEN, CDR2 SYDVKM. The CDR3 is CASERQGTWDQPQHF. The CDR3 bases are TGTGCCAGCGAGAGGCAGGGAACGTGGGATCAGCCCCAGCATTTT.

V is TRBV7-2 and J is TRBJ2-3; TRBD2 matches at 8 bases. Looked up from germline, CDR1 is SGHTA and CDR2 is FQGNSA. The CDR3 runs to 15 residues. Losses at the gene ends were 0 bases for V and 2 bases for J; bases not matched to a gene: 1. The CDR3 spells CASSLAGLDTDTQYF. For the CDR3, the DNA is TGTGCCAGCAGCTTAGCGGGACTAGACACAGATACGCAGTATTTT.

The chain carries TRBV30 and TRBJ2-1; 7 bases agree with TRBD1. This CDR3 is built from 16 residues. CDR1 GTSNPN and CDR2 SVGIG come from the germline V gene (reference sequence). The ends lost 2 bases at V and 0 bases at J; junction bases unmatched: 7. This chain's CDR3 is CAWSPIGTVSYNEQFF. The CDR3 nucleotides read TGTGCCTGGAGTCCGATTGGGACAGTCTCCTACAATGAGCAGTTCTTC.